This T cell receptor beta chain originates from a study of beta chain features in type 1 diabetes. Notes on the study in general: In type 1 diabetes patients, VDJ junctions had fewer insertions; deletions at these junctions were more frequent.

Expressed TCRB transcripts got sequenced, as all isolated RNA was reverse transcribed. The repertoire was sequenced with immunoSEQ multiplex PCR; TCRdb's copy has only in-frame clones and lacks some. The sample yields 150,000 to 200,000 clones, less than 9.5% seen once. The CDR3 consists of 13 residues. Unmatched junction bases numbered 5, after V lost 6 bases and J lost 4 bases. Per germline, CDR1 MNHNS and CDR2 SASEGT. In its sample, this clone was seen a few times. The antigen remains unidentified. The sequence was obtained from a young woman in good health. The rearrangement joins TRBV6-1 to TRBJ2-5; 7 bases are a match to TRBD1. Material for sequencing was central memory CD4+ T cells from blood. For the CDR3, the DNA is TGTGCCAGCAGGGGGACAGCGGCAGAGACCCAGTACTTC. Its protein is CASRGTAAETQYF.